This T cell receptor beta chain derives from a study of T cell responses to AZD1222 COVID-19 vaccine. Only in-frame clones appear in the TCRdb table, and some are missing; sequencing was by immunoSEQ multiplex PCR. The sample lists some 110,000 clones, roughly nine tenths occurring once. The sequence was obtained from an adult who received the AZD1222 COVID-19 vaccine. The sequences come from peripheral blood, collected 28 days after the second AZD1222 dose.

The CDR3 DNA is TGTGCCAGCAGCCAAGAAGGACAGGGTGAAGCTTTCTTT. Encoded protein: CASSQEGQGEAFF. The rearrangement uses TRBV3-1 (or the pseudogene TRBV3-2) and TRBJ1-1; TRBD1 agrees at 8 bases. The V and J ends lost 0 bases and 7 bases, in that order; junction bases with no gene match: 1. This CDR3 is 13 amino acids long. Germline assignment: CDR1 LGHDT and CDR2 YNNKEL (reference sequence).